The TCR beta chain under discussion was sequenced for a study of long-term antiretroviral therapy in people with HIV. Overall study results and limits: Despite increasing after ART, diversity remained lower than that of transplant donor controls.

Worth noting for this clone: Its specificity is unknown.

With survey level as its setting, the immunoSEQ assay was v3.0. Repertoires were generated with immunoSEQ multiplex PCR, while TCRdb's copy carries only in-frame clones and drops some. The sample has just over 20,000 clones; around 80% are singletons. Germline trimming cut 0 bases from V and 10 bases from J; bases unmatched to any gene: 13. The CDR3 extends over 16 amino acids. Germline-derived CDR1 and CDR2 are MNHNY and SVGAGI (reference sequence). This rearrangement joins TRBV6-6 to TRBJ2-3; 7 positions match TRBD2. Sequenced material: unsorted PBMCs, taken 0.5 years after starting antiretroviral therapy. This clonotype originated in a man in his late teens or twenties with HIV. The CDR3 loop is CASSYSRELFRGAQYF. In DNA form, the CDR3 reads TGTGCCAGCAGTTACTCGAGGGAATTATTTCGGGGGGCGCAGTATTTT.